The T cell receptor beta chain described here comes from a study of somatic reversion in DOCK8 deficiency (dated by TCRdb to 2020 to 2022). With regard to the full study: In the study, T cell receptor beta repertoires were compared across three groups: DOCK8-deficient patients, DOCK8-revertant patients and healthy volunteers. DOCK8-deficient patients in the study had been reported previously. The study set out to investigate how, in DOCK8 deficiency, somatic reversion of pathogenic DOCK8 variants alters lymphocyte differentiation and function. Results the study describes overall, beyond this receptor: The methods did not state, for each individual sample, whether the source material was whole blood or PBMCs.

The library relied on multiplex PCR. TRB libraries were made by one-step amplicon PCR using EuroClonality-NGS primers on around 0.095 ug genomic DNA. TRB amplicons were sequenced on Illumina MiSeq instruments with 2 x 250 bp version 2 chemistry. Turning to the authors' computational methods: IMGT/HighV-QUEST was used for primary TRB sequence analysis and V(D)J annotation. Repertoire diversity and composition were evaluated with VDJtools after removing nonfunctional clones and downsampling for comparisons between samples. In-frame beta chains were kept once TCRdb had trimmed the public reads at Q25 with fastp and called clones with MiXCR. Entries that share a CDR3 protein sequence are merged under the most common genes and DNA. These V and J calls originate from TCRdb's pipeline instead of the authors' own analysis. This sample lists several thousand distinct CDR3 sequences; around 25% were detected once. 9.1% of the sample is taken by the ten largest.

Note on this clonotype: Its antigen is still unknown. No base-level quality is on record; no much larger clone is a single base apart.

Trimming removed 2 bases from V and 0 bases from J; the gene matches leave 6 bases unexplained. The germline V gene specifies MDHEN as CDR1 and SYDVKM as CDR2. The CDR3 sequence holds 17 residues, the cysteine and phenylalanine included. Of all the DNA, just the CDR3 is kept, 51 bases in frame from base 1. The healthy control blood was obtained from volunteer donors, who were supplied by blood services in Australia and France. Genomic DNA for TCR repertoire analysis was extracted from either whole blood samples or PBMCs. The source is a human donor in good health. The sequence joins TRBV28 to TRBJ1-1, and 10 bases in between align with TRBD1. Material: peripheral blood. The CDR3 has the sequence CASSLRGDRGMNTEAFF. The nucleotides read TGTGCCAGCAGTTTAAGAGGGGACAGGGGAATGAACACTGAAGCTTTCTTT.